This TCR beta chain originates from a study of beta chain features in type 1 diabetes. General study findings and limits: Patients with Type 1 diabetes showed moderately but significantly shorter TCRB CDR3s in all four CD4+ subsets.

This clone was observed a few times. Its specificity is unknown. The sequenced template was cDNA made from the entire isolated RNA. Repertoires were generated with immunoSEQ multiplex PCR, while TCRdb's copy carries only in-frame clones and drops some. The table has approximately 150,000 clones, about 13% seen once. V was shortened by 0 bases and J by 0 bases, with 9 bases between the two germline ends. Germline V gene data show CDR1 as SGDLS and CDR2 as YYNGEE. This CDR3 is built from 16 residues. The chain is built from TRBV9 and TRBJ1-4; D is possibly TRBD1 (5 bases). The sequenced material came from central memory CD4+ T cells from blood. The sequence was obtained from a man between 18 and 35 years old with type 1 diabetes. The CDR3 DNA follows: TGTGCCAGCAGCGTAGATCAGGGAGCAACTAATGAAAAACTGTTTTTT. Its protein product is CASSVDQGATNEKLFF.